This T cell receptor beta chain was sequenced for a study of control samples from healthy donors and cancer patients (dated by TCRdb to the early 2020s). Reading from cysteine to phenylalanine, the CDR3 counts 15 amino acids. The read is trimmed to its CDR3 DNA, 45 bases read in frame from base 1. According to the germline V gene, CDR1 reads SGHTA and CDR2 reads FQGNSA. At the junction V is shortened by 5 bases and J by 5 bases; bases outside the gene matches: 6. This clone occurred a few times. It has no known antigen specificity. No base quality information exists; no much larger clone differs at one position. The library was produced with the immunoSEQ multiplex PCR assay. This immuneACCESS table, as held by TCRdb, lists in-frame sequences with V and J called but not all clones. Of the missing ones, under half trace to an unresolved V gene in checked studies; the others have no known cause. This sample is represented by about 120,000 clones; 70% to 90% of them were singletons. Around 4% of the sample is taken by the ten largest.

Here the chain combines TRBV7-2 and TRBJ2-1, with 10 central nucleotides matching TRBD2. This TCR was recovered from a woman aged 55-70 years with lung cancer. Material for sequencing was PBMCs. Read as DNA, the sequence is TGTGCCAGCAGCCTCACTAGCGGGACTGACAATGAGCAGTTCTTC. The translation is CASSLTSGTDNEQFF.